This T cell receptor beta chain was identified in a study of T cell responses to AZD1222 COVID-19 vaccine. Points from the study as a whole: At baseline, seropositivity was found in only a handful of AZD1222 recipients. Clonal diversity was possibly underestimated, and the donors were mostly white British, with more females. Nearly half of spike-specific TCRs reportedly go after variant regions that carry no mutations.

In the case of this clone: The antigen remains undetermined.

The germline V and J ends were trimmed by 8 bases and 5 bases, with 7 bases remaining between them. This CDR3 region has 11 residues. Second doses that came at about 4 or about 12 weeks were put together. Clones were sequenced by immunoSEQ multiplex PCR, and TCRdb holds only the in-frame ones, with some missing. Of 90,000 to 120,000 clones listed, 80% to 95% are singletons. Here the sequenced sample was peripheral blood, taken 28 days after the second AZD1222 dose. This chain uses TRBV12-3 or TRBV12-4 with TRBJ2-1; D gene uncertain. This sequence was found in an adult who received the AZD1222 COVID-19 vaccine. CDR3 nucleotides: TGTGCCAGCGGTAAAAACAATGAGCAGTTCTTC. Protein: CASGKNNEQFF.